The 28 T cell receptor beta chains listed next were all sequenced from one sample in a study of T cells in localized non-small cell lung cancer. Using immunoSEQ multiplex PCR, the repertoire was profiled, and TCRdb retains in-frame clones only, with some absent. This table holds roughly 15,000 clones, 70% to 90% found once. The input for sequencing was peripheral blood, taken before any cancer treatment. The receptors stem from a male donor aged 60 or older with stage I lung adenocarcinoma.

The V gene is TRBV7-2, the J gene TRBJ2-3, with 10 positions matching TRBD2. The V gene's germline CDR1 is SGHTA and CDR2 FQGNSA. Losses at the gene ends were 5 bases for V and 7 bases for J; bases not matched to a gene: 9. This CDR3 contains 15 residues. DNA for the CDR3: TGTGCCAGCAGCACGAGCGGGGGGGCTCGAAATACGCAGTATTTT. This sequence encodes CASSTSGGARNTQYF.

The chain has TRBV6-5 and TRBJ1-2, with 7 bases aligning to TRBD1. The CDR3 totals 14 residues. Unmatched junction bases numbered 4, after V lost 2 bases and J lost 4 bases. Germline CDR1 and CDR2: MNHEY and SVGAGI. Here the CDR3 DNA reads TGTGCCAGCAGTTACAAGGGGGCCGGCTATGGCTACACCTTC. Translation: CASSYKGAGYGYTF.

The chain joins TRBV7-9 to TRBJ2-1; D may correspond to TRBD1 or TRBD2 (6 bases each). Germline lookup yields CDR1 SEHNR and CDR2 FQNEAQ (reference sequence). The length of the CDR3 is 18 residues. Trimming stripped 2 bases from V and 4 bases from J, with 21 bases between. CDR3 in DNA: TGTGCCAGCAGCTTATTCCGGGGGCGAGGTTGGGATTACAATGAGCAGTTCTTC. Translation gives CASSLFRGRGWDYNEQFF. Together with reference TRBV7-9 and TRBJ2-1, the CDR3 gives the full variable domain: DTGVSQNPRHKITKRGQNVTFRCDPISEHNRLYWYRQTLGQGPEFLTYFQNEAQLEKSRLLSDRFSAERPKGSFSTLEIQRTEQGDSAMYLCASSLFRGRGWDYNEQFFGPGTRLTVL.

V is TRBV28 and J is TRBJ2-7; D ambiguous. From germline, CDR1 is MDHEN and CDR2 SYDVKM. V dropped 2 bases and J dropped 5 bases, with 4 bases sitting between them. The CDR3 contains 11 residues. The CDR3 DNA follows: TGTGCCAGCAGTTTAGGCCACGAGCAGTACTTC. Translated: CASSLGHEQYF.

The chain combines TRBV9 with TRBJ2-3; D may be TRBD2 (5 bases). The CDR3 runs to 17 residues. The V and J ends lost 0 bases and 1 base respectively, with 15 bases between them. CDR1 and CDR2 from the germline V gene are SGDLS and YYNGEE. This CDR3 is CASSVAARAGGTDTQYF. DNA for the CDR3: TGTGCCAGCAGCGTAGCTGCCCGGGCGGGTGGCACAGATACGCAGTATTTT.

This clone was detected once. The genes are TRBV12-5 and TRBJ2-3; 11 bases map to TRBD1. V lost 6 bases to trimming and J lost 2 bases; unmatched junction nucleotides: 7. The CDR3 totals 16 residues. The germline V gene has CDR1 LGHNT and CDR2 FRNRAP. The CDR3 coding sequence is TGTGCTAGTGGCCCTGGGACAGGGGGGAACACAGATACGCAGTATTTT. It codes for CASGPGTGGNTDTQYF.

This chain joins TRBV7-9 and TRBJ1-5; D is unclear. Germline values: CDR1 SEHNR, CDR2 FQNEAQ (reference sequence). V was clipped by 5 bases and J by 5 bases, with 7 bases between them. This CDR3 contains 12 residues. The DNA of the CDR3 is TGTGCCAGCAGCCGCGGGGATCAGCCCCAGCATTTT. Translated: CASSRGDQPQHF.

The chain uses TRBV6-5 and TRBJ2-7, with 13 bases fitting TRBD2. From germline, CDR1 is MNHEY and CDR2 SVGAGI. With 4 bases clipped from V and 5 bases from J, the junction kept 5 bases outside the gene matches. The length of the CDR3 is 15 residues. CDR3 sequence reads: CASSLGLAGVHEQYF. CDR3 coding DNA: TGTGCCAGCAGTTTAGGACTAGCGGGAGTCCACGAGCAGTACTTC.

The chain joins TRBV6-6 to TRBJ1-4; 9 nucleotides agree with TRBD1. CDR3 length: 14 amino acids. The J segment lost 13 bases and the V segment lost 0 bases, leaving 6 bases of the junction unmatched. Germline CDR1 and CDR2: MNHNY and SVGAGI (reference sequence). The DNA of the CDR3 is TGTGCCAGCAGTTACTCTAGCGGACAGGGGAGACTGTTTTTT. The encoded protein is CASSYSSGQGRLFF.

There are a few counts of this clone. This chain links TRBV7-2 with TRBJ2-3; D remains ambiguous. This CDR3 has 13 residues. Per germline, CDR1 SGHTA and CDR2 FQGNSA. V lost 2 bases, J lost 6 bases, and 9 bases lay in between. The CDR3 DNA reads TGTGCCAGCAGCTTATGGTCAGCGGATACGCAGTATTTT. This translates into CASSLWSADTQYF.

The CDR3 DNA reads TGTGCCAGCTCACTTTTTGGTGGACAGGGAAATAATTCACCCCTCCACTTT. Its translation is CASSLFGGQGNNSPLHF. The rearrangement links TRBV18 to TRBJ1-6, with 8 bases matching TRBD1. The CDR3 is made up of 17 amino acids. Germline V gives CDR1 KGHSH, CDR2 LQKENI. Trimming removed 4 bases from V and 5 bases from J; junction bases left unmatched: 10.

This clone was recorded only once. V is TRBV18 and J is TRBJ1-2; D unclear. The germline gives CDR1 KGHSH, CDR2 LQKENI. With 3 bases removed from V and 4 bases from J, the gap between germline ends came to 6 bases. There are 12 residues in the CDR3. CDR3 amino acids: CASSPGPYGYTF. The CDR3 nucleotides read TGTGCCAGCTCACCTGGACCCTATGGCTACACCTTC.

This sequence joins TRBV4-2 and TRBJ2-3; a weak D match, TRBD2 (6 bases). The CDR3 runs to 15 residues. Trimming stripped 4 bases from V and 5 bases from J, with 16 bases between. Per germline, CDR1 LGHNA and CDR2 YNFKEQ. The CDR3 loop is CASSRSGLVKDTQYF. CDR3 DNA sequence: TGTGCCAGCAGCCGGAGCGGGCTAGTAAAAGATACGCAGTATTTT.

The chain is built from TRBV7-6 and TRBJ2-2; D perhaps matches TRBD1 (5 bases). The CDR3 consists of 15 residues. CDR1 SGHVS and CDR2 FNYEAQ come from the germline V gene. Trimming took off 8 bases at V and 1 base at J, with 14 bases between the two ends. As DNA, the CDR3 is TGTGCCAGCTCTCCCAGGGTTTTGAACACCGGGGAGCTGTTTTTT. This codes for CASSPRVLNTGELFF.

V and J are TRBV14 and TRBJ2-5; 7 bases map to TRBD2. Trimming cost V 4 bases and J 4 bases; bases outside gene matches: 0. This CDR3 comprises 12 residues. The germline V gene has CDR1 SGHDN and CDR2 FVKESK. This chain's CDR3 is CASSPGGETQYF. The CDR3, as DNA: TGTGCCAGCAGCCCGGGAGGAGAGACCCAGTACTTC.

The chain carries TRBV7-2 and TRBJ2-1; D remains unclear. Trimming removed 3 bases at V and 7 bases at J, with 10 bases between. Looked up from germline, CDR1 is SGHTA and CDR2 is FQGNSA. CDR3 length: 13 residues. CDR3: CASSFQLRNEQFF. In DNA, the CDR3 is TGTGCCAGCAGCTTCCAGCTAAGGAATGAGCAGTTCTTC.

This clone appeared a few times. The J gene is TRBJ2-5, the V gene TRBV25-1, with 8 bases that match TRBD2. Looked up from germline, CDR1 is MGHDK and CDR2 is SYGVNS. J was trimmed by 1 base and V by 5 bases; bases with no gene match: 6. The CDR3 extends over 15 amino acids. DNA of the CDR3: TGTGCCAGCAGTTTACTAGCGGACCGCCAAGAGACCCAGTACTTC. Translated, it gives CASSLLADRQETQYF. Based on the CDR3 plus reference TRBV25-1 and TRBJ2-5, the full variable domain is EADIYQTPRYLVIGTGKKITLECSQTMGHDKMYWYQQDPGMELHLIHYSYGVNSTEKGDLSSESTVSRIRTEHFPLTLESARPSHTSQYLCASSLLADRQETQYFGPGTRLLVL.

J is TRBJ2-5 and V is TRBV18; tentative D call: TRBD2 (5 bases). The CDR3 has 15 amino acids. With 3 bases removed from V and 5 bases from J, the gap between germline ends came to 16 bases. The V gene's germline CDR1 is KGHSH and CDR2 LQKENI. CDR3 nucleotides: TGTGCCAGCTCACCGCGGGCGGGCCGTGGGGAGACCCAGTACTTC. This gives the protein CASSPRAGRGETQYF.

CDR3 amino acids: CASSPDAREKLFF. Written as DNA, the CDR3 is TGTGCCAGCTCACCAGATGCACGTGAAAAACTGTTTTTT. This rearrangement joins TRBV18 to TRBJ1-4; D call uncertain. Germline-derived CDR1 and CDR2 are KGHSH and LQKENI. The CDR3 is 13 amino acids. V was shortened by 2 bases and J by 7 bases, with 8 bases between the two germline ends.

The genes are TRBV6-6 and TRBJ1-2; D gene unclear. The V gene's germline CDR1 is MNHNY and CDR2 SVGAGI (reference sequence). Trimming took 4 bases from V and 2 from J, leaving 5 bases between them. The CDR3 has 12 amino acids. This CDR3 reads CASSSQNYGYTF. The DNA of the CDR3 is TGTGCCAGCAGTTCGCAGAACTATGGCTACACCTTC.

This clone appeared a single time. Here the CDR3 reads CASSLWKGSTDTQYF. The CDR3 DNA sequence: TGTGCCAGCAGCTTATGGAAGGGCTCCACAGATACGCAGTATTTT. This chain uses TRBV13 with TRBJ2-3; D uncertain. The CDR3 spans 15 residues. The ends were cut back, 2 bases at V and 2 bases at J, with 11 bases in the middle. From germline, CDR1 is PRHDT and CDR2 FYEKMQ (reference sequence).

The rearrangement links TRBV11-2 to TRBJ2-7, with 7 nucleotides matching TRBD2. The V gene end was trimmed by 6 bases and the J gene end by 3 bases; junction bases not matched to a gene: 8. Germline CDR1 is SGHAT and CDR2 is FQNNGV. There are 14 residues in the CDR3. In DNA, the CDR3 is TGTGCCAGCAGTACACTAGCGACCTTCTACGAGCAGTACTTC. It codes for CASSTLATFYEQYF.

The chain joins TRBV9 to TRBJ2-1; TRBD2 aligns across 8 bases. The CDR3 spans 14 residues. CDR1 and CDR2 (germline): SGDLS, YYNGEE. Trimming at V came to 2 bases and at J to 4 bases, leaving 2 bases not matched to a gene. The CDR3 nucleotides are TGTGCCAGCAGCGTCAGCGGGAGTTACAATGAGCAGTTCTTC. Amino acids: CASSVSGSYNEQFF.

This chain uses TRBV28 with TRBJ2-5; D tentatively reads TRBD1 or TRBD2 (5 bases each). V was shortened by 8 bases and J by 7 bases, with 14 bases between the two germline ends. CDR3 length: 12 amino acids. Per germline, CDR1 MDHEN and CDR2 SYDVKM. DNA of the CDR3: TGTGCCAGCGCGGCGATGAGGGGGACCCAGTACTTC. Its protein product is CASAAMRGTQYF.

This clone was found once. The chain employs TRBV7-6 and TRBJ2-1, with 7 nucleotides matching TRBD1. The germline V gene encodes CDR1 SGHVS and CDR2 FNYEAQ. Unmatched junction bases numbered 18, after V lost 5 bases and J lost 8 bases. The length of the CDR3 is 17 residues. CDR3 protein: CASSVDSGTVRLHEQFF. The CDR3 coding sequence is TGTGCCAGCAGCGTTGATTCCGGGACAGTAAGGTTGCATGAGCAGTTCTTC. The full variable domain, with the rest looked up from reference TRBV7-6 and TRBJ2-1, is GAGVSQSPRYKVTKRGQDVALRCDPISGHVSLYWYRQALGQGPEFLTYFNYEAQQDKSGLPNDRFSAERPEGSISTLTIQRTEQRDSAMYRCASSVDSGTVRLHEQFFGPGTRLTVL.

This chain links TRBV5-1 with TRBJ1-6; 10 nucleotides match TRBD1. This CDR3 is built from 15 residues. After removal of 4 bases from V and 10 bases from J, the junction contained 8 bases not matched to a gene. CDR1 and CDR2 from the germline V gene are SGHRS and YFSETQ. Here the CDR3 DNA reads TGCGCCAGCAGCACAAGGGACAGGGGTTCCTCACCCCTCCACTTT. Translated: CASSTRDRGSSPLHF.

The gene calls are TRBV7-3 and TRBJ2-1, with D possibly matching TRBD1 (5 bases). Germline CDR1 is SGHTA and CDR2 is FQGTGA. The CDR3 contains 15 residues. Trimming removed 3 bases at V and 2 bases at J, with 11 bases between. CDR3 coding DNA: TGTGCCAGCAGCTTGGGGCCCAGCACCTACAATGAGCAGTTCTTC. Translating it yields CASSLGPSTYNEQFF.

V usage is TRBV5-4 and J usage is TRBJ1-1; D uncertain. Germline V gene data show CDR1 as SGHNT and CDR2 as YYREEE (reference sequence). The CDR3 length is 15 residues. Trimming removed 5 bases from V and 5 bases from J, with 19 bases in between. The CDR3 here is CASRDLYLGKTEAFF. The CDR3 region has the DNA TGTGCCAGCAGGGACCTGTACTTGGGAAAAACTGAAGCTTTCTTT.